This is a list of T cell receptor beta chains from one sample in a study of blood T cell repertoires in COVID-19. The table came from immunoSEQ multiplex PCR; TCRdb's copy has only in-frame clones and leaves some out. The repertoire holds about 150,000 clones, with about 77% as singletons. The sample consisted of peripheral blood. The source of these receptors is a man aged 55-75 years with acute or convalescent COVID-19. Each CDR3 is given with its conserved first and last residue. For some rows the clone size is stated as once, few or many, or as a class when expanded; others skip it.

clone_size	v_call	j_call	cdr3_aa
few	TRBV6-2/TRBV6-3	TRBJ1-5	CASSPLQGGNQPQHF
-	TRBV19	TRBJ1-4	CASSTHFEATNEKLFF
-	TRBV11-2	TRBJ2-3	CASRPPPEATQYF
-	TRBV24-1	TRBJ1-5	CATSDWDRGQWQPQHF
-	TRBV5-8	TRBJ1-5	CASSYRTKRDSNQPQHF
once	TRBV12-5	TRBJ2-1	CASGFVLAADNEQFF
-	TRBV28	TRBJ1-6	CASSLLGDFNSPLHF
-	TRBV9	TRBJ2-1	CASSGRLGYNEQFF
-	TRBV11-1	TRBJ2-1	CASSLALLAGVHEQFF
-	TRBV28	TRBJ1-2	CASSLGGNYGYTF
-	TRBV7-9	TRBJ2-7	CASSLTGVTSYEQYF
many	TRBV19	TRBJ1-2	CASSTPGGGLGYTF
once	TRBV5-3	TRBJ2-5	CARSLPRFFGSNPIQETQYF
-	TRBV5-1	TRBJ1-4	CASSLRQGEGEKLFF
many	TRBV28	TRBJ2-5	CASSLETGGRETQYF
-	TRBV5-1	TRBJ2-7	CASSLGSSSYEQYF
once	TRBV5-1	TRBJ2-1	CASSWDSSYNEQFF
-	TRBV3-1/TRBV3-2	TRBJ2-2	CASSHSAGELFF
-	TRBV11-3	TRBJ2-1	CASSLGTSGSQREQFF
once	TRBV11-2	TRBJ2-3	CASSFQRDISGGTQYF
once	TRBV6-5	TRBJ1-1	CASSYGPGLGTEAFF
medium-sized	TRBV21-1	TRBJ2-3	CASSKVPGSDTQYF
-	TRBV10-1	TRBJ2-3	CASSPREGIGAQYF
-	TRBV29-1	TRBJ2-7	CSVGDSLYYEQYF
-	TRBV11-2	TRBJ1-1	CASGGGYNTEAFF
-	TRBV10-2	TRBJ2-7	CASRGFLYGTGPSYEQYF
-	TRBV5-5	TRBJ2-1	CASSPIQLFYNEQFF
-	TRBV5-1	TRBJ2-5	CASTFLQGGQETQYF
-	TRBV9	TRBJ2-3	CASSVAGGPTDTQYF
many	TRBV18	TRBJ1-2	CASSPQPRTGVFGYTF
-	TRBV28	TRBJ2-7	CASSRTSPRGQYF
-	TRBV24-1	TRBJ1-1	CATSDGGNGGTEAFF
-	TRBV10-1	TRBJ2-1	CASSGHEGANEQFF
-	TRBV7-9	TRBJ2-7	CASSLDSQSYEQYF
-	TRBV18	TRBJ1-1	CASSTVRGDTEAFF
-	TRBV5-1	TRBJ1-2	CASSLDTGDTYGYTF
-	TRBV6-1	TRBJ1-2	CASSESGYGYTF
once	TRBV5-1	TRBJ2-5	CASSLVSPGGLETQYF
once	TRBV11-3	TRBJ2-3	CASSLEGLAGTTDTQYF
-	TRBV6-5	TRBJ1-4	CASRTTGATNEKLFF
few	TRBV19	TRBJ1-4	CASQTGAWEKLFF
-	TRBV5-4	TRBJ2-6	CASSPPPGAGANVLTF
-	TRBV7-9	TRBJ2-5	CAGEDNQETQYF
-	TRBV4-1	TRBJ2-7	CASSRRQGSSIEQYF
few	TRBV29-1	TRBJ2-2	CSVVVSGVGELFF
-	TRBV27	TRBJ2-3	CASSSRSTQYF
-	TRBV24-1	TRBJ2-5	CATSEGAAGGKETQYF